The T cell receptor (beta chain) described here comes from a study of T cell responses to AZD1222 COVID-19 vaccine. Study details: Recipients boosted at about 4 weeks or about 12 weeks are pooled.

CDR3 size: 16 residues. The germline CDR1 and CDR2 sequences are MNHEY and SMNVEV (reference sequence). V lost 2 bases and J 1 base, leaving 15 bases between the germline ends. Measured with immunoSEQ multiplex PCR; TCRdb has only the in-frame clones, and not every one. The sample shows 150,000 or so clones, 93% of them seen only once. Worth noting for this clone: Its specificity is not known.

General observations from the study: The donors showed a predominance of white British ancestry and of females, with possible underestimation of clonal diversity. Two AZD1222 doses significantly raised spike-specific TCR breadth and depth over controls.

The sequences come from peripheral blood, collected on day 0 of AZD1222 vaccination. The TCR comes from an adult in good health. The chain couples TRBV27 to TRBJ2-7, with D possibly being TRBD2 (6 bases). CDR3 loop: CASSLISGRRSYEQYF. CDR3 bases: TGTGCCAGCAGTTTAATATCCGGGAGACGATCCTACGAGCAGTACTTC.